The entry below gives a single TCR beta chain sequence along with its context. In germline, CDR1 is KGHSH, CDR2 LQKENI. V lost 4 bases and J 8 bases, leaving 14 bases between the germline ends. This CDR3 has 14 amino acids. This sample stems from a study of control samples from healthy donors and cancer patients. Measured with immunoSEQ multiplex PCR; TCRdb has only the in-frame clones, and not every one. The sample has 40,000 to 55,000 clones; 75% to 95% are singletons. The origin of this receptor is a woman aged 40 to 50 with head and neck cancer. What was sequenced was PBMCs. The chain is built from TRBV18 and TRBJ1-4, with unresolved D. The CDR3 reads CASSLSGLGEKLFF. Here the CDR3 DNA reads TGTGCCAGCTCACTCTCGGGCCTCGGAGAAAAACTGTTTTTT.